These T cell receptor beta chains were read from a single sample in a study of regulatory T cells in long-lasting Graves disease. One entry per CDR3 protein results from TCRdb running MiXCR on the multiplex PCR reads. The data contain 600,000 to 650,000 distinct CDR3 sequences, under 20% of them singletons. The same specimen was also included in a second study, on T cells in Graves' hyperthyroidism and ophthalmopathy.

The sequencing used peripheral blood mononuclear cells (PBMCs), collected at new diagnosis, from a patient treated with antithyroid drugs. The origin of the receptors is a young woman with Graves disease. CDR3s include the opening cysteine and the closing phenylalanine or tryptophan. D genes are given only for firm matches. Where a row states a size, it is once, few, many or the class of an expanded clone; other rows omit it.

v_call: TRBV7-2; cdr3_length: 18; d_call: TRBD2; clone_size: few; j_call: TRBJ2-2; cdr3_nt: TGTGCCAGCAGCACAAGGGGGAGCGGGAGGGCCTCAGGCGGGGAGCTGTTTTTT; cdr3_aa: CASSTRGSGRASGGELFF
v_call: TRBV5-4; cdr3_length: 16; d_call: TRBD1; clone_size: few; j_call: TRBJ1-6; cdr3_nt: TGTGCCAGCAGCTTGGACGGGACAGTACCCGGTTCACCCCTCCACTTT; cdr3_aa: CASSLDGTVPGSPLHF
v_call: TRBV12-3/TRBV12-4; cdr3_length: 12; d_call: .; clone_size: many; j_call: TRBJ1-1; cdr3_nt: TGTGCCAGCAGCCCTGGACAGCCTGAAGCTTTCTTT; cdr3_aa: CASSPGQPEAFF
v_call: TRBV7-6; cdr3_length: 12; d_call: .; clone_size: few; j_call: TRBJ2-1; cdr3_nt: TGTGCCAGCAGTTTATGGTACAATGAGCAGTTCTTC; cdr3_aa: CASSLWYNEQFF
v_call: TRBV4-1; cdr3_length: 16; d_call: .; clone_size: .; j_call: TRBJ1-4; cdr3_nt: TGCGCCAGCAGCCTGACAGTTGTCCCAACTAATGAAAAACTGTTTTTT; cdr3_aa: CASSLTVVPTNEKLFF
v_call: TRBV5-1; cdr3_length: 18; d_call: TRBD2; clone_size: few; j_call: TRBJ2-1; cdr3_nt: TGCGCCAGCAGCTCGAAGGATAGCGGGAGAACCACTGACAATGAGCAGTTCTTC; cdr3_aa: CASSSKDSGRTTDNEQFF
v_call: TRBV11-2; cdr3_length: 15; d_call: .; clone_size: few; j_call: TRBJ2-3; cdr3_nt: TGTGCCAGCAGCTTAGATACCGGGAGTACAGATACGCAGTATTTT; cdr3_aa: CASSLDTGSTDTQYF
v_call: TRBV28; cdr3_length: 14; d_call: .; clone_size: few; j_call: TRBJ1-2; cdr3_nt: TGTGCCTGCAGTTTATGGCAGGGGATCTATGGCTACACCTTC; cdr3_aa: CACSLWQGIYGYTF
v_call: TRBV2; cdr3_length: 15; d_call: TRBD1; clone_size: many; j_call: TRBJ1-5; cdr3_nt: TGTGCCAGCAGTGGAATCGGGACAGTCAATCAGCCCCAGCATTTT; cdr3_aa: CASSGIGTVNQPQHF
v_call: TRBV9; cdr3_length: 14; d_call: .; clone_size: few; j_call: TRBJ2-5; cdr3_nt: TGTGCCAGCAGCTCCATGACTAGTCCAGAGACCCAGTACTTC; cdr3_aa: CASSSMTSPETQYF
v_call: TRBV20-1; cdr3_length: 15; d_call: .; clone_size: many; j_call: TRBJ2-7; cdr3_nt: TGCAGTGCTAGAGAGTTGGTTACGGCCGCATACGAGCAGTACTTC; cdr3_aa: CSARELVTAAYEQYF
v_call: TRBV7-9; cdr3_length: 15; d_call: TRBD2; clone_size: .; j_call: TRBJ2-1; cdr3_nt: TGTGCCAGCAGCCTCGCTAGCGGATACTACAATGAGCAGTTCTTC; cdr3_aa: CASSLASGYYNEQFF
v_call: TRBV30; cdr3_length: 13; d_call: .; clone_size: .; j_call: TRBJ1-2; cdr3_nt: TGTGCCTGGAGTACCCCAGGCGGCTATGGCTACACCTTC; cdr3_aa: CAWSTPGGYGYTF
v_call: TRBV20-1; cdr3_length: 18; d_call: TRBD2; clone_size: .; j_call: TRBJ2-2; cdr3_nt: TGCAGTGCTAGAGCCTTTACTAGCGGGAACGCGAACACCGGGGAGCTGTTTTTT; cdr3_aa: CSARAFTSGNANTGELFF
v_call: TRBV29-1; cdr3_length: 14; d_call: .; clone_size: few; j_call: TRBJ2-7; cdr3_nt: TGCAGCGTTGAAGATCGTCCGTACTCCTACGAGCAGTACTTC; cdr3_aa: CSVEDRPYSYEQYF
v_call: TRBV29-1; cdr3_length: 16; d_call: TRBD1; clone_size: many; j_call: TRBJ2-2; cdr3_nt: TGCAGCGTTCGGGGGACAGGGGGCTCTGGCACCGGGGAGCTGTTTTTT; cdr3_aa: CSVRGTGGSGTGELFF
v_call: TRBV12-3/TRBV12-4; cdr3_length: 20; d_call: TRBD2; clone_size: many; j_call: TRBJ2-1; cdr3_nt: TGTGCCAGCAGTTTAGCGACGATCCTGGAGGGTAGCGGGATTTGGAATGAGCAGTTCTTC; cdr3_aa: CASSLATILEGSGIWNEQFF
v_call: TRBV3-1; cdr3_length: 17; d_call: .; clone_size: .; j_call: TRBJ1-3; cdr3_nt: TGTGCCAGCAGCCAAGGAAGTCAAGCATTCTCTGGAAACACCATATATTTT; cdr3_aa: CASSQGSQAFSGNTIYF
v_call: TRBV6-1; cdr3_length: 13; d_call: .; clone_size: .; j_call: TRBJ2-2; cdr3_nt: TGTGCCAGCAGTGAACAGGGTTCCGGGGAGCTGTTTTTT; cdr3_aa: CASSEQGSGELFF
v_call: TRBV2; cdr3_length: 13; d_call: .; clone_size: many; j_call: TRBJ2-3; cdr3_nt: TGTGCCAGCAGCTGGACAATCACAGATACGCAGTATTTT; cdr3_aa: CASSWTITDTQYF
v_call: TRBV27; cdr3_length: 12; d_call: .; clone_size: many; j_call: TRBJ2-7; cdr3_nt: TGTGCCAGCAGGGCGGTTTCCTACGAGCAGTACTTC; cdr3_aa: CASRAVSYEQYF
v_call: TRBV30; cdr3_length: 15; d_call: .; clone_size: few; j_call: TRBJ2-2; cdr3_nt: TGTGCCTGGACAGGTCCGGGGAGTAAGGCCGGGGAGCTGTTTTTT; cdr3_aa: CAWTGPGSKAGELFF
v_call: TRBV5-5; cdr3_length: 15; d_call: .; clone_size: .; j_call: TRBJ2-7; cdr3_nt: TGTGCCAGCAGCTTTAGGCGGGACGGCTCCTACGAGCAGTACTTC; cdr3_aa: CASSFRRDGSYEQYF